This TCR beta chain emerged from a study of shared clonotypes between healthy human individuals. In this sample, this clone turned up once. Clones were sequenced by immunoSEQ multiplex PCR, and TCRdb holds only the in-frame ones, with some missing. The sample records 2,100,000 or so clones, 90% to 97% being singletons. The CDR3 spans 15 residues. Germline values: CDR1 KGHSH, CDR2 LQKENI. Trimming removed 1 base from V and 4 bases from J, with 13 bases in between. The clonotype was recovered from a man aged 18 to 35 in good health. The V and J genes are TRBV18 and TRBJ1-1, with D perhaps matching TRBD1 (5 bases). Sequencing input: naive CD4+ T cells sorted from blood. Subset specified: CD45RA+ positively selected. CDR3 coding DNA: TGTGCCAGCTCACCACTTGGGGGAGGAATCACTGAAGCTTTCTTT. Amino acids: CASSPLGGGITEAFF.